A selection of T cell receptor beta chains follows, all from one sample in a study of human T cells and chemical hapten exposure. TCRdb reprocessed the RACE reads via MiXCR and lists one record per CDR3 protein. The repertoire has 35,000 to 50,000 distinct CDR3 sequences, about 9.8% of them found once; the top ten carry about 15%. The sequenced sample was whole blood, obtained in connection with sensitization to the hapten diphenylcyclopropenone (DPC). The source is a woman in her 40s with alopecia areata. Some clones in this sample may be carry-over from other donors' samples. Both conserved end residues are part of each CDR3. D genes are given only for firm matches. Only part of the rows carry a size: once, few, many, or a class if the clone is expanded.

many TRBJ1-1 . TRBV11-2 CASSLGVMSGATAEAFF TGTGCCAGCAGCTTAGGAGTAATGTCGGGGGCAACCGCTGAAGCTTTCTTT
many TRBJ2-7 . TRBV4-2 CASSRALSSYEQYF TGTGCCAGCAGCCGGGCCCTCAGCTCCTACGAGCAGTACTTC
many TRBJ2-4 . TRBV28 CASSSTLAKNIQYF TGTGCCAGCAGCTCAACCCTAGCCAAAAACATTCAGTACTTC
many TRBJ2-7 TRBD1 TRBV7-2 CASSLPWTGSSSYEQYF TGTGCCAGCAGCTTACCATGGACAGGTTCGAGCTCCTACGAGCAGTACTTC
many TRBJ1-1 TRBD1 TRBV7-3 CASSEGQVEEAFF TGTGCCAGCAGCGAGGGACAGGTAGAAGAAGCTTTCTTT
many TRBJ2-3 TRBD2 TRBV11-2 CASSRRLAGDTDTQYF TGTGCCAGCAGCCGAAGACTAGCGGGGGACACAGATACGCAGTATTTT
. TRBJ2-2 TRBD1 TRBV7-9 CASSPRQGAGTGELFF TGTGCCAGCAGCCCGCGACAGGGGGCTGGGACCGGGGAGCTGTTTTTT
many TRBJ1-2 . TRBV28 CASSLWVDDLYGYTF TGTGCCAGCAGTTTATGGGTGGACGACCTCTATGGCTACACCTTC
many TRBJ2-5 . TRBV28 CASRPPVKETQYF TGTGCCAGCAGGCCTCCCGTGAAAGAGACCCAGTACTTC
many TRBJ2-7 TRBD2 TRBV20-1 CSAASGESSYEQYF TGCAGTGCGGCGAGCGGGGAAAGCTCCTACGAGCAGTACTTC
many TRBJ1-2 . TRBV12-3/TRBV12-4 CASREGGIDYGYTF TGTGCCAGCAGGGAGGGGGGCATCGACTATGGCTACACCTTC
. TRBJ1-6 TRBD1 TRBV12-3/TRBV12-4 CASRTGGFNSPLHF TGTGCCAGCAGGACAGGGGGCTTTAATTCACCCCTCCACTTT
many TRBJ1-4 . TRBV6-5 CASLDSYEEKLFF TGTGCCAGCCTGGACTCCTATGAGGAAAAACTGTTTTTT
. TRBJ2-1 TRBD2 TRBV29-1 CSVVRPSGGAYNEQFF TGCAGCGTTGTGAGGCCCAGCGGGGGGGCCTACAATGAGCAGTTCTTC
few TRBJ2-5 TRBD1 TRBV5-1 CASSLATGGGETQYF TGCGCCAGCAGCTTGGCGACAGGGGGAGGAGAGACCCAGTACTTC
few TRBJ2-7 TRBD2 TRBV20-1 CSASRGTRGYEQYF TGCAGTGCTAGTAGGGGGACTAGAGGCTACGAGCAGTACTTC
. TRBJ2-3 TRBD2 TRBV3-1 CASSLSGGPSDTQYF TGTGCCAGCAGCCTTAGCGGGGGCCCCAGCGATACGCAGTATTTT
. TRBJ1-1 . TRBV4-3 CASSQEAGRSDTEAFF TGCGCCAGCAGCCAAGAGGCAGGGAGATCTGACACTGAAGCTTTCTTT
many TRBJ1-1 . TRBV6-2/TRBV6-3 CASTFIENTEAFF TGTGCCAGCACCTTCATAGAGAACACTGAAGCTTTCTTT
many TRBJ1-1 . TRBV2 CASSARAYTEAFF TGTGCCAGCAGTGCTAGGGCTTACACTGAAGCTTTCTTT
many TRBJ2-5 . TRBV7-9 CASSMDGEQETQYF TGTGCCAGCAGCATGGACGGTGAACAAGAGACCCAGTACTTC
many TRBJ1-1 . TRBV4-1 CASSRGDIFGMNTEAFF TGCGCCAGCAGTAGGGGGGACATCTTCGGTATGAACACTGAAGCTTTCTTT
. TRBJ1-2 TRBD1 TRBV4-2 CASSQDLRGQVRGYTF TGTGCCAGCAGCCAAGACCTCAGGGGACAGGTGCGAGGCTACACCTTC
many TRBJ2-7 . TRBV30 CAWSVRVPYEQYF TGTGCCTGGAGTGTACGAGTACCCTACGAGCAGTACTTC
many TRBJ2-7 . TRBV13 CASSPRGTESSYEQYF TGTGCCAGCAGCCCGAGGGGGACTGAGAGCTCCTACGAGCAGTACTTC
many TRBJ1-2 . TRBV19 CATRIQPGAHDYGYTF TGTGCCACCCGAATACAGCCGGGGGCGCACGACTATGGCTACACCTTC
. TRBJ2-5 . TRBV5-4 CASSLVVGQRQDQYF TGTGCCAGCAGCTTGGTTGTTGGACAGCGTCAAGACCAGTACTTC
many TRBJ2-5 . TRBV7-6 CASSSQETQYF TGTGCCAGCAGCAGCCAAGAGACCCAGTACTTC
. TRBJ2-2 . TRBV29-1 CSVEVAAGELFF TGCAGCGTTGAAGTGGCGGCAGGGGAGCTGTTTTTT
many TRBJ1-1 . TRBV15 CATSRAVMNTEAFF TGTGCCACCAGCAGAGCTGTCATGAACACTGAAGCTTTCTTT
many TRBJ2-5 TRBD2 TRBV29-1 CSGSGEGETQYF TGCAGCGGATCGGGGGAGGGAGAGACCCAGTACTTC
many TRBJ1-4 . TRBV7-8 CASSLGTLATNEKLFF TGTGCCAGCAGCCTGGGGACACTTGCAACTAATGAAAAACTGTTTTTT
many TRBJ2-2 TRBD1 TRBV7-2 CASSQTGGAGELFF TGTGCCAGCAGCCAGACAGGGGGCGCCGGGGAGCTGTTTTTT
many TRBJ1-1 TRBD1 TRBV30 CAWSVEDRGRGTEAFF TGTGCCTGGAGTGTAGAGGACAGGGGGCGAGGGACTGAAGCTTTCTTT
many TRBJ1-4 . TRBV15 CATSRERGMGEKLFF TGTGCCACCAGCAGAGAACGGGGGATGGGAGAAAAACTGTTTTTT
medium-sized TRBJ1-1 TRBD1 TRBV7-9 CASSPRGLGDTEAFF TGTGCCAGCAGCCCCAGGGGGCTCGGGGACACTGAAGCTTTCTTT
many TRBJ1-5 . TRBV28 CASTLPAQPQHF TGTGCCAGCACCCTACCCGCTCAGCCCCAGCATTTT
many TRBJ2-7 . TRBV7-8 CASSPESGSGYEQYF TGTGCCAGCAGCCCAGAAAGCGGTAGCGGCTACGAGCAGTACTTC
. TRBJ2-5 . TRBV21-1 CASSTQAGGETQYF TGTGCCAGCAGCACCCAGGCGGGGGGAGAGACCCAGTACTTC
many TRBJ1-1 . TRBV7-2 CASSSIRGYTEAFF TGTGCCAGCAGCTCCATCAGGGGCTACACTGAAGCTTTCTTT
many TRBJ2-3 . TRBV6-6 CATAVEDTQYF TGTGCCACCGCGGTGGAAGATACGCAGTATTTT
many TRBJ2-3 TRBD2 TRBV6-4 CASSDGLAGDTDTQYF TGTGCCAGCAGTGACGGGCTAGCGGGGGACACAGATACGCAGTATTTT
many TRBJ1-1 TRBD1 TRBV7-9 CASSLWRDSGTEAFF TGTGCCAGCAGCTTATGGAGGGACAGCGGCACTGAAGCTTTCTTT
. TRBJ2-5 . TRBV18 CASSPRRERLQETQYF TGTGCCAGCTCACCAAGGAGGGAAAGACTCCAAGAGACCCAGTACTTC
many TRBJ1-2 . TRBV12-5 CASGLAGSHGYTF TGTGCTAGTGGTTTGGCAGGGAGCCATGGCTACACCTTC
many TRBJ2-5 TRBD2 TRBV9 CASTPSGDRIETQYF TGTGCCAGCACCCCCAGCGGGGATAGAATAGAGACCCAGTACTTC
. TRBJ2-3 . TRBV2 CASSWNTQYF TGTGCCAGCAGCTGGAATACGCAGTATTTT
. TRBJ1-1 . TRBV9 CASSFGPGGTEAFF TGTGCCAGCAGCTTCGGACCTGGGGGGACTGAAGCTTTCTTT
. TRBJ2-7 TRBD2 TRBV12-3/TRBV12-4 CASSLATGTSGAYEQYF TGTGCCAGCAGTTTAGCAACCGGGACTAGCGGCGCCTACGAGCAGTACTTC
. TRBJ1-1 . TRBV30 CAWSVRRAVTEAFF TGTGCCTGGAGTGTACGAAGGGCAGTCACTGAAGCTTTCTTT